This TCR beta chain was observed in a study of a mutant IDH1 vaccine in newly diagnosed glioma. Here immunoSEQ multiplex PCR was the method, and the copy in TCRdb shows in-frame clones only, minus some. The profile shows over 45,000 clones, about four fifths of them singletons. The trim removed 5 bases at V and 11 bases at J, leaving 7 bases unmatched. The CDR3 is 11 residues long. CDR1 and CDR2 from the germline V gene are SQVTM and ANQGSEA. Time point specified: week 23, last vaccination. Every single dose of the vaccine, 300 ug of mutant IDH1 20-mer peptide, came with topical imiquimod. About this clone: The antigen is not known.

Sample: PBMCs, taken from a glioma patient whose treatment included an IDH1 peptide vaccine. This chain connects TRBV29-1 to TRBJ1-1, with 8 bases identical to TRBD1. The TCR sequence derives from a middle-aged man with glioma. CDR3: CSVSTGAGAFF. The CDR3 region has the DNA TGCAGCGTTTCGACAGGGGCCGGGGCTTTCTTT.